This T cell receptor (beta chain) was identified in a study of blood T cell repertoires in COVID-19. About the study: PBMCs, B-cell-depleted T cells, or T cells provided the cDNA or gDNA that made up the material.

Original methodology: Amplification from reference gene primers served as the basis for estimated nucleated cell counts. Sequenced by immunoSEQ multiplex PCR; TCRdb stores in-frame clones only, minus some. For V, J and clone size, that table is used; D and trimming come from the DNA. The repertoire holds about 65,000 clones, more than 80% seen once, with approximately 15% in the top ten. The V gene lost 1 base and the J gene lost 4 bases, with 11 bases spanning the gap. The CDR3 sequence is 14 residues long. Germline V gene sequence: CDR1 SGHNT, CDR2 YYREEE (reference sequence). Material: peripheral blood. V and J are TRBV5-4 and TRBJ2-5, with a weak D call TRBD2 (5 bases). The TCR was taken from a man at least 80 years old with acute or convalescent COVID-19. CDR3 bases: TGTGCCAGCAGCTTGACTAGTGTTGGAGAGACCCAGTACTTC. Its protein is CASSLTSVGETQYF. Drawing the rest from reference TRBV5-4 and TRBJ2-5, the complete variable domain is ETGVTQSPTHLIKTRGQQVTLRCSSQSGHNTVSWYQQALGQGPQFIFQYYREEENGRGNFPPRFSGLQFPNYSSELNVNALELDDSALYLCASSLTSVGETQYFGPGTRLLVL.